One sample yielded the 25 T cell receptor beta chains listed below, sequenced in a study of blood T cell repertoires in COVID-19 (dated by TCRdb to the early 2020s). The method behind the library was the immunoSEQ multiplex PCR assay. In its TCRdb copy, this immuneACCESS table keeps in-frame sequences only and misses some clones. Where compared with another copy, unresolved V genes explain less than half of these, and the others have no known cause. In this sample the table shows about 320,000 clones, 86% of which occur a single time. The ten largest clones capture under 2% of the sample. Input material: peripheral blood. All receptors derive from a woman aged 50 to 60 with acute or convalescent COVID-19.

The chain recombines TRBV2 with TRBJ1-5, with D possibly being TRBD1 (6 bases). V was cut by 1 base and J by 7 bases, with 20 bases left in between. In germline, CDR1 is SNHLY, CDR2 FYNNEI. The CDR3 is 17 residues long. CDR3 loop: CASSEGVVAGGRQPQHF. The CDR3 DNA reads as TGTGCCAGCAGTGAAGGGGTAGTGGCGGGGGGCAGGCAGCCCCAGCATTTT.

V usage is TRBV28 and J usage is TRBJ2-1, with 16 nucleotides matching TRBD2. The ends lost 5 bases at V and 0 bases at J; junction bases unmatched: 10. Germline lookup yields CDR1 MDHEN and CDR2 SYDVKM. The CDR3 length is 20 residues. The CDR3 is CASSQRLGTSGRGSYNEQFF. The CDR3 DNA reads as TGTGCCAGCAGTCAACGGCTCGGGACTAGCGGGAGGGGCTCCTACAATGAGCAGTTCTTC.

The chain couples TRBV25-1 to TRBJ2-5, with a possible D match to TRBD2 (6 bases). CDR1 is MGHDK and CDR2 is SYGVNS in the germline V gene. The CDR3 is 14 amino acids. V was cut by 0 bases and J by 2 bases, with 7 bases left in between. In nucleotides, the CDR3 is TGTGCCAGCAGTGAATACGGGGGTCAAGAGACCCAGTACTTC. This gives the protein CASSEYGGQETQYF.

The chain recombines TRBV4-3 with TRBJ2-7, with 12 bases identical to TRBD2. The ends lost 1 base at V and 0 bases at J; junction bases unmatched: 13. Germline V CDR1 and CDR2: LGHNA, YSLEER. This CDR3 is 20 amino acids long. The chain's CDR3 is CASSQAPRTSGTGFSYEQYF. The CDR3 coding sequence is TGCGCCAGCAGCCAAGCCCCCAGGACTAGCGGGACCGGATTCTCCTACGAGCAGTACTTC.

This clone was recorded once. This chain joins TRBV23-1 and TRBJ2-2, with TRBD2 matching 7 bases. TRBV23-1 has ORF status, its function being uncertain. The CDR3 sequence is 18 residues long. Trimming removed 3 bases from V and 5 bases from J; junction bases left unmatched: 15. The CDR3 loop is CASSHSPGGGRGTGELFF. The DNA for the CDR3 is TGCGCCAGCAGTCACTCCCCCGGGGGAGGGAGAGGGACCGGGGAGCTGTTTTTT.

The V and J genes are TRBV29-1 and TRBJ2-7; D possibly corresponds to TRBD1 (6 bases). Looked up from germline, CDR1 is SQVTM and CDR2 is ANQGSEA. Trimming cost V 3 bases and J 4 bases, with 10 bases left between them. The CDR3 is 12 residues long. CDR3 coding DNA: TGCAGCGTTGAGTGGACAGTGTACGAGCAGTACTTC. Protein: CSVEWTVYEQYF.

With regard to this clone: The same CDR3 also results from other DNA sequences found in this sample. The chain couples TRBV7-2 to TRBJ1-1; D gene uncertain. Germline V lookup: CDR1 SGHTA, CDR2 FQGNSA. This CDR3 has 14 residues. The ends were cut back, 1 base at V and 1 base at J, with 7 bases in the middle. CDR3 nucleotide sequence: TGTGCCAGCAGCTTAGGGCAGTCGAACACTGAAGCTTTCTTT. It is translated as CASSLGQSNTEAFF.

The rearrangement joins TRBV5-1 to TRBJ2-4, with 10 bases matching TRBD1. Germline V gene data show CDR1 as SGHRS and CDR2 as YFSETQ. The J segment lost 6 bases and the V segment lost 0 bases, leaving 6 bases of the junction unmatched. This CDR3 is built from 16 residues. The CDR3 coding sequence is TGCGCCAGCAGCTTGGGTGTGACAGGGGGCGGAAACATTCAGTACTTC. Encoded protein: CASSLGVTGGGNIQYF.

The J gene is TRBJ2-5, the V gene TRBV28; D is unclear. V dropped 0 bases and J dropped 2 bases, with 10 bases sitting between them. The CDR3 sequence is 15 residues long. The germline V gene encodes CDR1 MDHEN and CDR2 SYDVKM. CDR3 protein: CASSLWRELQETQYF. The CDR3 bases are TGTGCCAGCAGTTTATGGCGAGAACTACAAGAGACCCAGTACTTC.

This chain joins TRBV27 and TRBJ1-5; the D gene is possibly TRBD1 (6 bases). The CDR3 consists of 17 residues. V was cut by 2 bases and J by 0 bases, with 14 bases left in between. Germline CDR1 and CDR2: MNHEY and SMNVEV (reference sequence). CDR3 residues: CASSLRAGADSNQPQHF. The CDR3 region has the DNA TGTGCCAGCAGTTTAAGGGCAGGGGCGGATAGCAATCAGCCCCAGCATTTT.

J is TRBJ2-7 and V is TRBV5-1, with D tentatively TRBD2 (6 bases). The CDR3 runs to 15 residues. The V end was cut by 3 bases, the J end by 2 bases, with 15 bases between. The germline CDR1 and CDR2 sequences are SGHRS and YFSETQ. The CDR3 DNA reads as TGCGCCAGCAGCTGGGGAGGAGGGTCCGCCTACGAGCAGTACTTC. Translation gives CASSWGGGSAYEQYF.

This rearrangement joins TRBV2 to TRBJ2-2; the match to TRBD1 covers 7 bases. V was clipped by 3 bases and J by 7 bases; unmatched bases: 8. The CDR3 is 15 amino acids. Germline-derived CDR1 and CDR2 are SNHLY and FYNNEI. CDR3 in DNA: TGTGCCAGCAGTGATTACCCAGGGGGTCGCGGGGAGCTGTTTTTT. This sequence encodes CASSDYPGGRGELFF.

The chain joins TRBV7-9 to TRBJ2-1; 10 bases map to TRBD2. Germline trimming cut 7 bases from V and 5 bases from J; bases unmatched to any gene: 14. Germline loops: CDR1 SEHNR, CDR2 FQNEAQ (reference sequence). The CDR3 is made up of 17 amino acids. CDR3 sequence: CASIEYHLAGADNEQFF. The CDR3 region has the DNA TGTGCCAGCATCGAATACCACCTAGCGGGAGCTGACAATGAGCAGTTCTTC.

V gene TRBV6-6 combines with J gene TRBJ1-4; the match to TRBD1 covers 7 bases. J lost 4 bases, V lost 0 bases, and 5 bases had no gene match. Germline V gives CDR1 MNHNY, CDR2 SVGAGI (reference sequence). The CDR3 has 16 amino acids. CDR3: CASSYSRTGLNEKLFF. CDR3 sequence (DNA): TGTGCCAGCAGTTACTCGAGGACAGGCCTTAATGAAAAACTGTTTTTT.

The chain recombines TRBV27 with TRBJ1-2; the D gene is possibly TRBD1 (5 bases). CDR1 MNHEY and CDR2 SMNVEV come from the germline V gene (reference sequence). V was clipped by 7 bases and J by 6 bases, with 18 bases between them. This CDR3 is built from 14 residues. The CDR3 loop is CASMPWGTSHGYTF. Written as DNA, the CDR3 is TGTGCCAGCATGCCTTGGGGCACCTCTCATGGCTACACCTTC.

This clone has just a few counts. The J gene is TRBJ1-6, the V gene TRBV27, with TRBD1 matching 7 bases. V shed 3 bases and J 7 bases; nucleotides not matched to a gene: 12. This CDR3 has 17 residues. Germline loops: CDR1 MNHEY, CDR2 SMNVEV (reference sequence). CDR3: CASSFGTVLNVNSPLHF. The CDR3 bases are TGTGCCAGCAGTTTCGGGACAGTATTAAACGTAAATTCACCCCTCCACTTT.

The V call is TRBV7-2, the J call TRBJ2-7; 9 bases are shared with TRBD2. The CDR3 runs 16 residues. Looked up from germline, CDR1 is SGHTA and CDR2 is FQGNSA. With 1 base clipped from V and 4 bases from J, the junction kept 8 bases outside the gene matches. As DNA, the CDR3 is TGTGCCAGCAGCTTAGTCGTCGCGGGAGGGCCTTACGAGCAGTACTTC. Translation gives CASSLVVAGGPYEQYF. The full variable domain, completed using reference TRBV7-2 and TRBJ2-7, is GAGVSQSPSNKVTEKGKDVELRCDPISGHTALYWYRQSLGQGLEFLIYFQGNSAPDKSGLPSDRFSAERTGGSVSTLTIQRTQQEDSAVYLCASSLVVAGGPYEQYFGPGTRLTVT.

This clone was recorded only once. The V and J genes are TRBV10-3 and TRBJ1-1; maybe TRBD1 (5 bases). The CDR3 is 13 amino acids. The germline CDR1 and CDR2 sequences are ENHRY and SYGVKD. Trimming stripped 4 bases from V and 0 bases from J, with 6 bases between. CDR3 loop: CAISGQLNTEAFF. The CDR3 DNA reads TGTGCCATCAGTGGACAGTTGAACACTGAAGCTTTCTTT.

A few counts support this clone. The V and J genes are TRBV4-1 and TRBJ2-1, with a possible D match to TRBD2 (5 bases). The CDR3 length is 16 residues. Deletions cut 1 base from V and 9 bases from J, with 19 bases between. Germline V gene sequence: CDR1 MGHRA, CDR2 YSYEKL. The CDR3 reads CASSQGLARRFSEQFF. The CDR3 region has the DNA TGCGCCAGCAGCCAAGGTTTAGCGAGGAGGTTCAGTGAGCAGTTCTTC.

Points on this clone: Its ends do not fully match the called genes, so a read error is possible. This chain links TRBV5-1 with TRBJ2-2; TRBD2 agrees at 10 bases. The CDR3 is 18 amino acids. Looked up from germline, CDR1 is SGHRS and CDR2 is YFSETQ. The CDR3 is CASSLDSSGRSKTGELFF. CDR3 nucleotide sequence: TGCGCCAGCAGCTTGGATAGTAGCGGGAGGTCGAAAACCGGGGAGCTGTTTTTT.

The chain recombines TRBV9 with TRBJ1-2, with 9 bases that match TRBD1. The V gene end was trimmed by 2 bases and the J gene end by 4 bases; junction bases not matched to a gene: 6. This CDR3 spans 15 amino acids. CDR1 and CDR2 from the germline V gene are SGDLS and YYNGEE. For the CDR3, the DNA is TGTGCCAGCAGCGTCCAGGGACAGGGCCTCTATGGCTACACCTTC. Its protein is CASSVQGQGLYGYTF.

The rearrangement joins TRBV10-1 to TRBJ2-7; tentatively, D is TRBD2 (6 bases). This CDR3 spans 13 amino acids. Germline V gives CDR1 WNHNN, CDR2 SYGVQD (reference sequence). Trimming pared 3 bases from V and 5 bases from J, leaving 11 bases between. CDR3 bases: TGCGCCAGCAGTGAATGCAGGGAGGACGAGCAGTACTTC. Its translation is CASSECREDEQYF.

The chain employs TRBV4-1 and TRBJ2-5; no clear D. Germline V gene lookup returns CDR1 MGHRA and CDR2 YSYEKL. The V and J ends lost 1 base and 4 bases respectively, with 7 bases between them. The CDR3 has 13 residues. CDR3 region: CASSQVPGETQYF. As DNA, the CDR3 is TGCGCCAGCAGCCAAGTCCCAGGAGAGACCCAGTACTTC.

The chain has TRBV4-2 and TRBJ1-5; 7 bases align to TRBD1. The germline CDR1 and CDR2 sequences are LGHNA and YNFKEQ. This CDR3 has 14 residues. V lost 0 bases, J lost 10 bases, and 6 bases stayed unmatched. CDR3 residues: CASSQEGQTEPQHF. DNA of the CDR3: TGTGCCAGCAGCCAAGAGGGACAGACCGAACCCCAGCATTTT.

J is TRBJ2-5 and V is TRBV2, with unresolved D. Germline CDR1 reads SNHLY; CDR2 reads FYNNEI. The CDR3 extends over 12 amino acids. The germline V and J ends were trimmed by 5 bases and 2 bases, with 6 bases remaining between them. CDR3 protein: CASSRLQETQYF. In DNA form, the CDR3 reads TGTGCCAGCAGTAGACTTCAAGAGACCCAGTACTTC.